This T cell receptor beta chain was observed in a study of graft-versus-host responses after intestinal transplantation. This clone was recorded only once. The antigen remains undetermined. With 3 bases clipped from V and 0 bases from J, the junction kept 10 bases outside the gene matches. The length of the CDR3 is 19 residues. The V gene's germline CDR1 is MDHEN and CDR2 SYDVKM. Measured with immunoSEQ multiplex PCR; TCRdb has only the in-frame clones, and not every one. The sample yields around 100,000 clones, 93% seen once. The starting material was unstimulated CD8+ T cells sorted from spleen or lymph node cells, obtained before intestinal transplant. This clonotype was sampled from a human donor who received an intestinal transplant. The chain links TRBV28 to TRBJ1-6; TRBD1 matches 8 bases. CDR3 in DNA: TGTGCCAGCAGTTTTACCGGGACAGGTTACCGCTCCTATAATTCACCCCTCCACTTT. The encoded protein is CASSFTGTGYRSYNSPLHF.